The 19 T cell receptor beta chains reported below all come from one sample, sequenced in a study of spatial heterogeneity in lung cancer. Each CDR3 protein is one row after TCRdb ran MiXCR on the 5' RACE reads. The data show some 8,600 distinct CDR3 sequences, about 4.5% seen once. Stated time point: sample taken at primary tumor resection. The sequences come from PBMCs, collected at surgery. These receptor sequences come from a male donor with early-stage non-small cell lung cancer.

This clonotype is judged medium-sized. For the CDR3, the DNA is TGTGCCACCCTAAAGCTAGGGTCGGTGGTAACCCTGAACACTGAAGCTTTCTTT. Translating gives CATLKLGSVVTLNTEAFF. The gene calls are TRBV2 and TRBJ1-1; unclear D gene. Trimming cost V 10 bases and J 0 bases, with 27 bases left between them. In germline, CDR1 is SNHLY, CDR2 FYNNEI. The CDR3 is made up of 18 amino acids.

This clonotype was picked up many times. V gene TRBV28 combines with J gene TRBJ2-1; no firm D call. Trimming removed 7 bases at V and 7 bases at J, with 17 bases between. In germline, CDR1 is MDHEN, CDR2 SYDVKM. CDR3 length: 14 amino acids. The CDR3 DNA reads as TGTGCCAGCATTGCCCCCCTACTGGGGAATGAGCAGTTCTTC. Translated, it gives CASIAPLLGNEQFF.

This clonotype occurred many times. The chain carries TRBV6-2 or TRBV6-3 and TRBJ1-1; D is perhaps TRBD1 (6 bases). Germline CDR1 and CDR2: MNHEY and SVGEGT. The CDR3 consists of 15 residues. The germline V and J ends were trimmed by 8 bases and 5 bases, with 21 bases remaining between them. The CDR3 nucleotides are TGTGCCAGCGGTCAACCCCAGAGGGGGGGGACTGAAGCTTTCTTT. Its translation is CASGQPQRGGTEAFF.

On this clonotype itself: A read error may explain this, as a much larger clone is one base away. The gene calls are TRBV5-1 and TRBJ1-1, with D tentatively TRBD1 (6 bases). Germline loops: CDR1 SGHRS, CDR2 YFSETQ. CDR3 size: 16 residues. Trimming removed 6 bases from V and 5 bases from J, with 23 bases in between. Here the CDR3 DNA reads TGCGCCAGCAACGAGTCACAGGGTTTGGTGCGGACTGAAGCTTTCTTT. It is translated as CASNESQGLVRTEAFF.

There are many counts of this clonotype. This chain links TRBV20-1 with TRBJ2-5; possibly TRBD2 for D (7 bases). Germline values: CDR1 DFQATT, CDR2 SNEGSKA (reference sequence). The CDR3 is 14 residues long. V lost 6 bases to trimming and J lost 6 bases, with 20 bases between them. Here the CDR3 DNA reads TGCAGTGCATCAACCGGGGCCGGGGGGCAGACCCAGTACTTC. Amino acids: CSASTGAGGQTQYF.

Ten or more counts support this clonotype. V and J are TRBV7-2 and TRBJ1-5, with D maybe TRBD1 (6 bases). The CDR3 is 14 amino acids. Germline lookup yields CDR1 SGHTA and CDR2 FQGNSA. V shed 8 bases and J shed 6 bases, with 17 bases lying between them. The CDR3 DNA is TGTGCCAGCCATACCGACAGGCGGGTTCAGCCCCAGCATTTT. Amino acid sequence: CASHTDRRVQPQHF.

The chain employs TRBV5-5 and TRBJ2-1; D is unclear. Germline CDR1 is SGHKS and CDR2 is YYEKEE (reference sequence). The CDR3 contains 15 residues. V lost 4 bases, J lost 0 bases, and 11 bases lay in between. This CDR3 is CASSMDLSSYNEQFF. The CDR3 bases are TGTGCCAGCAGCATGGACCTGAGCTCCTACAATGAGCAGTTCTTC.

By share of the sample, this clonotype is medium-sized. The chain joins TRBV20-1 to TRBJ1-2; D remains unclear. The V end lost 7 bases, the J end lost 4 bases, and 16 bases lay between the germline ends. This CDR3 is built from 13 residues. Germline lookup yields CDR1 DFQATT and CDR2 SNEGSKA (reference sequence). CDR3 sequence: CSVRLSLIYGYTF. CDR3 in DNA: TGCAGTGTTCGACTGAGTCTCATCTATGGCTACACCTTC.

This clonotype was counted at least ten times. The V call is TRBV5-1, the J call TRBJ2-5; 10 nucleotides agree with TRBD2. Unmatched junction bases numbered 5, after V lost 0 bases and J lost 3 bases. CDR3 length: 16 amino acids. CDR1 is SGHRS and CDR2 is YFSETQ in the germline V gene. CDR3 amino acids: CASSLESGGAEETQYF. The CDR3 coding sequence is TGCGCCAGCAGCTTGGAGAGCGGGGGGGCGGAAGAGACCCAGTACTTC.

Judged by abundance, this clonotype is medium-sized (0.01 to 0.1%). V and J are TRBV5-4 and TRBJ1-3; D not certain. CDR3 length equals 14 residues. V lost 2 bases and J lost 0, with 6 bases in between. Germline V lookup: CDR1 SGHNT, CDR2 YYREEE (reference sequence). CDR3 coding DNA: TGTGCCAGCAGCTTTGGCCTCTCTGGAAACACCATATATTTT. Encoded protein: CASSFGLSGNTIYF. Filled out from reference TRBV5-4 and TRBJ1-3, the complete variable domain reads ETGVTQSPTHLIKTRGQQVTLRCSSQSGHNTVSWYQQALGQGPQFIFQYYREEENGRGNFPPRFSGLQFPNYSSELNVNALELDDSALYLCASSFGLSGNTIYFGEGSWLTVV.

This clonotype rates as medium-sized. CDR3: CASSPRPIPTDTQYF. As DNA, the CDR3 is TGTGCCAGCAGCCCCAGACCGATACCCACAGATACGCAGTATTTT. This chain links TRBV9 with TRBJ2-3; no firm D call. Trimming took off 4 bases at V and 2 bases at J, with 14 bases between the two ends. This CDR3 is 15 amino acids long. Germline V CDR1 and CDR2: SGDLS, YYNGEE. The variable domain in full, with the rest retrieved from reference TRBV9 and TRBJ2-3, is DSGVTQTPKHLITATGQRVTLRCSPRSGDLSVYWYQQSLDQGLQFLIQYYNGEERAKGNILERFSAQQFPDLHSELNLSSLELGDSALYFCASSPRPIPTDTQYFGPGTRLTVL.

This clonotype appeared many times. The chain recombines TRBV20-1 with TRBJ1-2, with D perhaps matching TRBD1 (5 bases). Germline assignment: CDR1 DFQATT and CDR2 SNEGSKA (reference sequence). The CDR3 is made up of 13 amino acids. The V gene lost 5 bases and the J gene lost 4 bases, with 14 bases spanning the gap. DNA of the CDR3: TGCAGTGCTTATGATCCAGGGAGCTATGGCTACACCTTC. Its translation is CSAYDPGSYGYTF.

This clonotype occurred many times. This CDR3 reads CASSPETGSTDTQYF. The CDR3 DNA sequence: TGCGCCAGCAGCCCGGAGACAGGAAGCACAGATACGCAGTATTTT. This chain links TRBV5-1 with TRBJ2-3; TRBD1 might be the D (6 bases). The CDR3 extends over 15 amino acids. Trimming stripped 4 bases from V and 0 bases from J, with 12 bases between. Germline CDR1 and CDR2: SGHRS and YFSETQ.

This clonotype was picked up many times. The chain links TRBV7-2 to TRBJ2-7; unclear D gene. CDR1 and CDR2 from the germline V gene are SGHTA and FQGNSA. This CDR3 contains 14 residues. Trimming removed 5 bases at V and 3 bases at J, with 14 bases between. The CDR3 bases are TGTGCCAGCAGCCGAGAACGAAATAACTACGAGCAGTACTTC. Residues: CASSRERNNYEQYF.

This clonotype was detected ten times or more. The chain has TRBV6-1 and TRBJ1-5; TRBD1 matches at 8 bases. Trimming removed 0 bases from V and 4 bases from J; junction bases left unmatched: 8. The CDR3 is 17 residues long. CDR1 is MNHNS and CDR2 is SASEGT in the germline V gene. The chain's CDR3 is CASSEALPGGQNQPQHF. The CDR3, as DNA: TGTGCCAGCAGTGAAGCGCTCCCAGGGGGCCAGAATCAGCCCCAGCATTTT.

The table lists this clonotype with many counts. This chain uses TRBV20-1 with TRBJ1-6; 7 nucleotides align to TRBD1. Germline assignment: CDR1 DFQATT and CDR2 SNEGSKA (reference sequence). Trimming removed 1 base from V and 5 bases from J; junction bases left unmatched: 5. The length of the CDR3 is 15 residues. CDR3 sequence reads: CSARVRDRDNSPLHF. The CDR3 coding sequence is TGCAGTGCTAGAGTCCGGGACAGAGATAATTCACCCCTCCACTTT.

This clonotype was detected ten times or more. The chain links TRBV6-2 or TRBV6-3 to TRBJ1-6; 8 bases map to TRBD1. The CDR3 is made up of 13 amino acids. The junction had 5 bases not matched to a gene; V was cut back by 7 bases and J by 9 bases. CDR1 is MNHEY, CDR2 SVGEGT, per germline. CDR3 protein: CASTGTGFSPLHF. The CDR3 DNA follows: TGTGCCAGCACCGGGACAGGCTTTTCACCCCTCCACTTT.

In its sample, this clonotype is medium-sized. The chain joins TRBV18 to TRBJ2-3; D might be TRBD1 (5 bases). CDR3 length: 16 residues. CDR1 and CDR2 (germline): KGHSH, LQKENI. Trimming took off 1 base at V and 2 bases at J, with 13 bases between the two ends. The CDR3 region has the DNA TGTGCCAGCTCACCACAGGGGTTTAAGCTCACAGATACGCAGTATTTT. This sequence encodes CASSPQGFKLTDTQYF.

This chain uses TRBV12-3 or TRBV12-4 with TRBJ2-5; D possibly corresponds to TRBD2 (5 bases). The V end was cut by 3 bases, the J end by 5 bases, with 10 bases between. There are 13 residues in the CDR3. Here the CDR3 reads CASSLRVGETQYF. The CDR3 DNA follows: TGTGCCAGCAGTTTGCGGGTAGGCGAGACCCAGTACTTC.